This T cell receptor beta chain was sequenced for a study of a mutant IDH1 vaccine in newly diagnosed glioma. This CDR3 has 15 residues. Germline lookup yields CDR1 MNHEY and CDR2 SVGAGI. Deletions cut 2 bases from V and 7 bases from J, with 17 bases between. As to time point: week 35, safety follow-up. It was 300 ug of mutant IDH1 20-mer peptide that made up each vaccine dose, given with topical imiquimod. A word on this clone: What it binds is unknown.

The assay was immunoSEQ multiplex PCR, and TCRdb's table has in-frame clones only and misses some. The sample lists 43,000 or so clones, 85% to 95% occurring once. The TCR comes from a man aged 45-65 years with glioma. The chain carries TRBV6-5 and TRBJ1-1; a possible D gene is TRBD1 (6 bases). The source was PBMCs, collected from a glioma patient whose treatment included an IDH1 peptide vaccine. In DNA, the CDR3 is TGTGCCAGCAGTTACACATGGGGACAACAATATGAAGCTTTCTTT. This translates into CASSYTWGQQYEAFF.